These T cell receptor beta chains were read from a single sample in a study of PD-1 blockade in classical Hodgkin lymphoma. This table comes from immunoSEQ multiplex PCR, and its TCRdb copy is limited to in-frame clones, with some not included. The table lists 40,000 to 45,000 clones, more than 70% of them singletons. The material was peripheral blood mononuclear cells (PBMCs), obtained at baseline. The source is a human donor with classical Hodgkin lymphoma. Each CDR3 is given with its conserved first and last residue. Each record gives: CDR3 protein, CDR3 DNA, J gene, V gene, CDR3 length, clone size, D gene. The D gene is left open where the match is weak. Size values are once, few and many counts, or a class for expanded clones, and some rows have none.

CDR3: CASSSLAGSSYNEQFF
DNA: TGTGCCAGCAGTTCTTTAGCGGGGAGCTCCTACAATGAGCAGTTCTTC
J: TRBJ2-1
V: TRBV6-5
length: 16
size: .
D: TRBD2

CDR3: CASSLEPAGGYVKNIQYF
DNA: TGTGCCAGCAGCTTAGAACCCGCTGGGGGCTATGTCAAAAACATTCAGTACTTC
J: TRBJ2-4
V: TRBV7-9
length: 18
size: .
D: .

CDR3: CASSYASSYEQYF
DNA: TGTGCCAGCAGTTACGCCTCGAGCTACGAGCAGTACTTC
J: TRBJ2-7
V: TRBV6-5
length: 13
size: .
D: .

CDR3: CASRTPYRVDYEQYF
DNA: TGTGCCAGCAGGACTCCCTACAGGGTCGACTACGAGCAGTACTTC
J: TRBJ2-7
V: TRBV6-4
length: 15
size: .
D: .

CDR3: CSVDGGGRTEAFF
DNA: TGCAGCGTTGATGGAGGGGGGCGGACTGAAGCTTTCTTT
J: TRBJ1-1
V: TRBV29-1
length: 13
size: .
D: .

CDR3: CASSYVAGESYNEQFF
DNA: TGTGCCAGCAGTTACGTGGCGGGGGAGTCCTACAATGAGCAGTTCTTC
J: TRBJ2-1
V: TRBV6-6
length: 16
size: few
D: TRBD2

CDR3: CASSTTEFSYEQYF
DNA: TGTGCCAGCAGCACGACAGAGTTCTCCTACGAGCAGTACTTC
J: TRBJ2-7
V: TRBV6-6
length: 14
size: .
D: .

CDR3: CASSGKADSNQPQHF
DNA: TGTGCCAGCAGCGGGAAAGCAGATAGCAATCAGCCCCAGCATTTT
J: TRBJ1-5
V: TRBV11-3
length: 15
size: .
D: .

CDR3: CASSLRTGNGETQYF
DNA: TGTGCCAGCTCACTTCGGACAGGGAACGGGGAGACCCAGTACTTC
J: TRBJ2-5
V: TRBV18
length: 15
size: .
D: TRBD1

CDR3: CASSEDRAGEKLFF
DNA: TGTGCCAGCAGTGAAGACAGGGCCGGTGAAAAACTGTTTTTT
J: TRBJ1-4
V: TRBV2
length: 14
size: .
D: .

CDR3: CASSYSGGNTEAFF
DNA: TGTGCCAGCAGTTACTCGGGGGGTAACACTGAAGCTTTCTTT
J: TRBJ1-1
V: TRBV6-5
length: 14
size: .
D: .

CDR3: CASSIPGPYGYTF
DNA: TGTGCCAGTAGTATCCCCGGCCCCTATGGCTACACCTTC
J: TRBJ1-2
V: TRBV19
length: 13
size: .
D: .

CDR3: CASSAGTGAGANVLTF
DNA: TGTGCCAGCAGCGCCGGGACAGGGGCCGGGGCCAACGTCCTGACTTTC
J: TRBJ2-6
V: TRBV9
length: 16
size: .
D: TRBD1

CDR3: CASSEPGGEQFF
DNA: TGCGCCAGCAGTGAGCCGGGGGGTGAGCAGTTCTTC
J: TRBJ2-1
V: TRBV10-1
length: 12
size: .
D: TRBD2

CDR3: CASSPGFGEGETQYF
DNA: TGTGCCAGCTCACCAGGATTCGGGGAGGGAGAGACCCAGTACTTC
J: TRBJ2-5
V: TRBV18
length: 15
size: .
D: TRBD2